What follows describes a single T cell receptor beta chain. The antigen is unknown. The PCR had 60 Vbeta and 13 Jbeta primers. Produced via immunoSEQ multiplex PCR; TCRdb's table is partial and in-frame only. The sample has fewer than 200,000 clones, around 81% seen once. CDR1 is MGHRA, CDR2 YSYEKL, per germline. V dropped 4 bases and J dropped 8 bases, with 11 bases sitting between them. This CDR3 contains 13 residues. This sample is drawn from a study of cytomegalovirus exposure and HLA in healthy donors. Findings and limits, study-wide: Relative to equally common others, HLA-associated TCR beta chains showed greater clonal expansion in a later analysis. What TCR beta sequences reportedly achieved was accurate prediction of HLA-A and HLA-B alleles in most subjects. As a later analysis showed, a missense DCLRE1C variant was linked to trimming of TCR beta V- and J-genes.

Whereas donors were nominally healthy upon sampling, unrecorded immune exposures were probable. What was sequenced was PBMCs. V gene TRBV4-1 combines with J gene TRBJ2-2; D is unresolved. The receptor comes from a woman in her 30s in good health and CMV-seronegative. CDR3 protein: CASSPPTFGELFF. CDR3 nucleotides: TGCGCCAGCAGCCCCCCGACTTTTGGGGAGCTGTTTTTT.